The source of this TCR beta chain is a study of blood T cell repertoires in COVID-19. About the study: COVID-19 samples collected from the United States, Italy and Spain covered acute and convalescent phases. The cDNA or gDNA used as material had been derived from T cells, B-cell-depleted T cells, or PBMCs.

Original data processing: The assay estimated nucleated cells by amplifying reference gene primers. TCRdb keeps only in-frame clones here, not all; method: immunoSEQ multiplex PCR. V, J and clone size are taken as reported in that table, and D and trimming were inferred from the DNA itself. The sample has under 200,000 clones, roughly nine tenths seen once. Germline CDR1 reads MNHNY; CDR2 reads SVGAGI (reference sequence). Trimming shortened V by 7 bases and J by 2 bases, and 12 bases separated the two germline ends. This CDR3 has 13 amino acids. Sequencing was carried out using peripheral blood. The chain carries TRBV6-6 and TRBJ2-7; tentatively, D is TRBD1 (5 bases). The TCR was taken from a man aged 18 to 29 with acute or convalescent COVID-19. The CDR3 is CASTLTETYEQYV. The CDR3 nucleotides are TGTGCCAGCACTCTGACAGAGACCTACGAGCAGTACGTC.